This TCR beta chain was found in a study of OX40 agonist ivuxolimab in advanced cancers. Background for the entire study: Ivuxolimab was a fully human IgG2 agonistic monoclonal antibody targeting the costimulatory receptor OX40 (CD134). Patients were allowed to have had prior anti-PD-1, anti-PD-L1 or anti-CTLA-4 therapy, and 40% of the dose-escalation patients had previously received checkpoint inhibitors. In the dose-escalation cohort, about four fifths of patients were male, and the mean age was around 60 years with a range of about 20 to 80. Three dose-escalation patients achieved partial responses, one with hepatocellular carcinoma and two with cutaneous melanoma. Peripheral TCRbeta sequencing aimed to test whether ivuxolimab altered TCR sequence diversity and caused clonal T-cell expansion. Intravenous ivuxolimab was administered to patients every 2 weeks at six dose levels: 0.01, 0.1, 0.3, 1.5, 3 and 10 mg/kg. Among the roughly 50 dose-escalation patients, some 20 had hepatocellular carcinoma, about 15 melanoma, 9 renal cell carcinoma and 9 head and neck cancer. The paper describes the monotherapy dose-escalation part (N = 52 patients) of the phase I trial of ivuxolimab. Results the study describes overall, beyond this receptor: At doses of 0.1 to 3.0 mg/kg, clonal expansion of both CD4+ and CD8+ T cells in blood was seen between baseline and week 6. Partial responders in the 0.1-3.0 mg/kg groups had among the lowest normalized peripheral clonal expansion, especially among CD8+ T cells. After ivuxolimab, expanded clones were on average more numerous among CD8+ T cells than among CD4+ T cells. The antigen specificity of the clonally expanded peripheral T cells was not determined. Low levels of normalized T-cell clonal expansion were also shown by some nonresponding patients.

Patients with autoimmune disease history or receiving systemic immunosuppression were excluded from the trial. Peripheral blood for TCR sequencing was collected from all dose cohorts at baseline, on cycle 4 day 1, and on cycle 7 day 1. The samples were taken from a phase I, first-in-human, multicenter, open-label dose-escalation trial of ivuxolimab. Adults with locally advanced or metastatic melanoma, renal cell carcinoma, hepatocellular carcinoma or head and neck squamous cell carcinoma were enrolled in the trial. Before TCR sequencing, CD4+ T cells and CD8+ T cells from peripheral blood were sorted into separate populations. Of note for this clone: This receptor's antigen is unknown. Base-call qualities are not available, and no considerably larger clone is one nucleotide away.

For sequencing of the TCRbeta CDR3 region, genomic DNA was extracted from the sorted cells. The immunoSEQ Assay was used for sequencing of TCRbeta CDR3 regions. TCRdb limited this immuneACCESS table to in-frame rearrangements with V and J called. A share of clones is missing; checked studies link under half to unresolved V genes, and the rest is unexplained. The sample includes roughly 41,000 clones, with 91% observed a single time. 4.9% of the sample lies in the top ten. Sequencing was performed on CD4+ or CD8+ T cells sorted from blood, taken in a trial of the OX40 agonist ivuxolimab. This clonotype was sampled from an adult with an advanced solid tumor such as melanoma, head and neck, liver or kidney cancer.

The CDR3 protein sequence reads: CASSLGQEKLFF. The nucleotides are TGTGCCAGCAGCTTGGGACAAGAAAAACTGTTTTTT. The chain couples TRBV5-6 to TRBJ1-4; no D gene call is confident. Per the germline V gene, SGHDT is the CDR1 and YYEEEE is the CDR2. CDR3 length: 12 amino acids, cysteine to phenylalanine. Left in the record is the CDR3 DNA by itself, 36 bases read in frame from the first base. V was cut back by 0 bases and J by 8 bases, leaving a gap of 5 bases between them.